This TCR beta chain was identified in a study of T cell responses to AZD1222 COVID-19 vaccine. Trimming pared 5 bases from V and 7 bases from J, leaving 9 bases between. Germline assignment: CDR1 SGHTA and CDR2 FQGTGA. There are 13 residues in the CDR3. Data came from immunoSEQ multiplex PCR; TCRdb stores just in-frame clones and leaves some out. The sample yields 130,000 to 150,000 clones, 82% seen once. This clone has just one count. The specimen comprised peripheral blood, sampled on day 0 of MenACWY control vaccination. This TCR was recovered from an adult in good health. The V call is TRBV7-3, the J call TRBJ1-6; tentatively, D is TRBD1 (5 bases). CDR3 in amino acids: CASSQGVNSPLHF. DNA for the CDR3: TGTGCCAGCAGCCAGGGCGTAAATTCACCCCTCCACTTT.